Here is one T cell receptor (beta chain) with its context. These data come from a study of blood T cell repertoires in COVID-19. The overall study: Some COVID-19 samples were acute and others convalescent; all came from the United States, Italy and Spain. From T cells, B-cell-depleted T cells, or PBMCs came the material, which was cDNA or gDNA.

Germline assignment: CDR1 SGHRS and CDR2 YFSETQ. V lost 0 bases, J lost 5 bases, and 6 bases stayed unmatched. The CDR3 sequence is 16 residues long. Assay: immunoSEQ multiplex PCR; the TCRdb copy retains only in-frame clones and omits some. The sample shows more than 60,000 clones, approximately 80% of them seen only once. This clonotype originated in a man between 60 and 75 years old with active or convalescent COVID-19. Sequenced input: peripheral blood. The chain has TRBV5-1 and TRBJ2-5; 11 bases fit TRBD2. The CDR3 sequence: CASSLGTSGGGETQYF. The DNA of the CDR3 is TGCGCCAGCAGCTTGGGCACTAGCGGGGGAGGTGAGACCCAGTACTTC.